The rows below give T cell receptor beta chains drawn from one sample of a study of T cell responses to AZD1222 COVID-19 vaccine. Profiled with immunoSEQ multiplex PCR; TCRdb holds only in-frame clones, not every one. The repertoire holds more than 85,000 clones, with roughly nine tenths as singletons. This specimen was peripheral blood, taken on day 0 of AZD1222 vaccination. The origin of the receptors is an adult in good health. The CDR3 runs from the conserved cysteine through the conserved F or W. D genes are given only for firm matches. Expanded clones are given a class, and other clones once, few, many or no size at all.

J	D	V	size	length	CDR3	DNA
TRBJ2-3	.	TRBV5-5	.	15	CASSPRPVVGDTQYF	TGTGCCAGCAGCCCCCGCCCGGTGGTGGGAGATACGCAGTATTTT
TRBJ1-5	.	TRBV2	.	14	CASSEMTSNQPQHF	TGTGCCAGCAGTGAAATGACTTCTAATCAGCCCCAGCATTTT
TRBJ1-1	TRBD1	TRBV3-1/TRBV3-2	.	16	CASSHWTGGVDTEAFF	TGTGCCAGCAGCCACTGGACAGGGGGCGTTGACACTGAAGCTTTCTTT
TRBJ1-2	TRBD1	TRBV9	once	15	CASSVGGQGTYGYTF	TGTGCCAGCAGCGTAGGGGGACAGGGAACCTATGGCTACACCTTC
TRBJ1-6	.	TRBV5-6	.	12	CASSWGGSPLHF	TGTGCCAGCAGCTGGGGGGGCTCACCCCTCCACTTT
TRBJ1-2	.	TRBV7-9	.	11	CASSLGNGYTF	TGTGCCAGCAGCTTGGGGAATGGCTACACCTTC
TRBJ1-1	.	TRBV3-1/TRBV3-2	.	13	CASSGRAATEAFF	TGTGCCAGCTCGGGGAGAGCGGCCACTGAAGCTTTCTTT
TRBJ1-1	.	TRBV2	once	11	CASSEYYEAFF	TGTGCCAGCAGTGAATATTATGAAGCTTTCTTT
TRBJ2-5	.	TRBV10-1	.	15	CASSESGAPEETQYF	TGCGCCAGCAGTGAGTCTGGGGCGCCTGAGGAGACCCAGTACTTC
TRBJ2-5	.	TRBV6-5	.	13	CASSPYEGETQYF	TGTGCCAGCAGCCCGTACGAAGGGGAGACCCAGTACTTC
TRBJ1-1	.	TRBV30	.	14	CAWSVQRLNTEAFF	TGTGCCTGGAGTGTTCAGAGACTGAACACTGAAGCTTTCTTT